This entry concerns a single TCR beta chain. Its specificity is unknown. The study sequenced cultured CD4+ T cell DNA using the Oncomine TCR Beta short-read assay. TCRdb redid the calling of the PCR reads with MiXCR, one entry per CDR3 protein. The table shows more than 20,000 distinct CDR3 sequences, with around 50% occurring only once. Germline CDR1 reads LNHDA; CDR2 reads SQIVND (reference sequence). J gave up 0 bases and V 7 bases, and 11 bases lay outside the gene matches. The CDR3 is made up of 17 amino acids. The sample belongs to a study of vaccination and CD4 T cells after COVID-19. The treatment: roughly ten-day PBMC culture with coronavirus spike peptide pools or control peptides (ViraFEST assay).

The sequenced sample was CD4+ T cells from blood, cultured in vitro, obtained before SARS-CoV-2 vaccination. This clonotype was sampled from a human donor who received a COVID-19 vaccine. The chain uses TRBV19 and TRBJ1-2, with 10 nucleotides matching TRBD1. The CDR3 protein is CASTSTGGVASNYGYTF. The DNA for the CDR3 is TGTGCCAGTACCTCGACAGGGGGCGTTGCGTCTAACTATGGCTACACCTTC. Based on the CDR3 plus reference TRBV19 and TRBJ1-2, the full variable domain is DGGITQSPKYLFRKEGQNVTLSCEQNLNHDAMYWYRQDPGQGLRLIYYSQIVNDFQKGDIAEGYSVSREKKESFPLTVTSAQKNPTAFYLCASTSTGGVASNYGYTFGSGTRLTVV.